The 23 T cell receptor beta chains below were found in one sample sequenced in a study of blood T cell repertoires in COVID-19 (dated by TCRdb to 2020 to 2021). The method behind the library was the immunoSEQ multiplex PCR assay. Held by TCRdb, this immuneACCESS table contains in-frame sequences only and omits some clones. Under half of the omission traces to an unresolved V gene where checked; the cause of the rest is unknown. The sample has 55,000 to 70,000 clones on record, around 89% of them singletons. About a tenth of the sample comes from the top ten. Specimen: PBMCs or T cells enriched from blood (not recorded which). The receptor set was obtained from a woman in her thirties or forties who had recovered from COVID-19.

The CDR3 loop reads CASSHSRANTEAFF. The CDR3 coding sequence is TGTGCCAGCAGCCACTCCAGGGCGAACACTGAAGCTTTCTTT. The rearrangement uses TRBV3-1 (or the pseudogene TRBV3-2) and TRBJ1-1; a weak D match, TRBD1 (5 bases). The CDR3 has 14 residues. Germline V gives CDR1 LGHDT, CDR2 YNNKEL (reference sequence). V was trimmed by 3 bases and J by 1 base, leaving 9 bases between them.

This chain links TRBV7-7 with TRBJ2-1; D perhaps matches TRBD2 (6 bases). Trimming left V 4 bases short and J 7 bases short, with 11 bases between. Per the germline V gene, CDR1 is SSHAT and CDR2 is FNYEAQ (reference sequence). The CDR3 covers 13 residues. The CDR3 loop is CASSSTRGNEQFF. The CDR3 DNA follows: TGTGCCAGCAGCTCGACTAGAGGGAATGAGCAGTTCTTC.

The chain's CDR3 is CASSLGQALSYEQYF. CDR3 nucleotide sequence: TGTGCCAGCAGCCTAGGACAGGCGCTATCCTACGAGCAGTACTTC. The chain carries TRBV7-9 and TRBJ2-7, with 7 nucleotides matching TRBD1. J gave up 1 base and V 5 bases, and 8 bases lay outside the gene matches. In germline, CDR1 is SEHNR, CDR2 FQNEAQ (reference sequence). This CDR3 contains 15 residues. Full variable domain (rest looked up from reference TRBV7-9 and TRBJ2-7): DTGVSQNPRHKITKRGQNVTFRCDPISEHNRLYWYRQTLGQGPEFLTYFQNEAQLEKSRLLSDRFSAERPKGSFSTLEIQRTEQGDSAMYLCASSLGQALSYEQYFGPGTRLTVT.

V and J are TRBV19 and TRBJ1-5; a possible D gene is TRBD1 (5 bases). Germline CDR1 reads LNHDA; CDR2 reads SQIVND (reference sequence). Trimming cost V 4 bases and J 0 bases, with 13 bases left between them. This CDR3 region has 16 residues. CDR3 DNA sequence: TGTGCCAGTAGTAGCCTTGGGGGGTATAGCAATCAGCCCCAGCATTTT. Translation gives CASSSLGGYSNQPQHF.

The chain has TRBV19 and TRBJ1-2; tentatively, D is TRBD1 (6 bases). This CDR3 contains 14 residues. Trimming removed 4 bases at V and 0 bases at J, with 9 bases between. From germline, CDR1 is LNHDA and CDR2 SQIVND (reference sequence). This CDR3 reads CASSTTGTNYGYTF. CDR3 DNA sequence: TGTGCCAGTAGTACGACAGGTACTAACTATGGCTACACCTTC.

V gene TRBV10-1 combines with J gene TRBJ2-7, with D possibly matching TRBD2 (5 bases). CDR3 length: 12 residues. CDR1 WNHNN and CDR2 SYGVQD come from the germline V gene (reference sequence). The ends were cut back, 3 bases at V and 7 bases at J, with 10 bases in the middle. The CDR3 nucleotides are TGCGCCAGCAGTGATGACGAGGGAGAGCAGTACTTC. Translating it yields CASSDDEGEQYF.

This clone was detected a few times. J is TRBJ1-2 and V is TRBV7-9; TRBD1 might be the D (5 bases). Germline CDR1 SEHNR, CDR2 FQNEAQ (reference sequence). V was trimmed by 7 bases and J by 9 bases, leaving 15 bases between them. The length of the CDR3 is 12 residues. CDR3 coding DNA: TGTGCCAGCACGGACAATGACCTCCGCTACACCTTC. Its translation: CASTDNDLRYTF.

This clone was found a few times. V and J are TRBV24-1 and TRBJ1-2; no definite D call. Trimming removed 2 bases from V and 4 bases from J, with 4 bases in between. The CDR3 loop spans 12 amino acids. Germline-derived CDR1 and CDR2 are KGHDR and SFDVKD. The CDR3 nucleotides read TGTGCCACCAGTGATTCGTCCTATGGCTACACCTTC. It specifies CATSDSSYGYTF.

For the CDR3, the DNA is TGCGCCAGCAGCCAGGAACGGACAGGGGGGTTGAACACTGAAGCTTTCTTT. As protein: CASSQERTGGLNTEAFF. V usage is TRBV4-1 and J usage is TRBJ1-1; 10 positions agree with TRBD1. J gave up 0 bases and V 3 bases, and 7 bases lay outside the gene matches. CDR1 is MGHRA, CDR2 YSYEKL, per germline. The CDR3 sequence is 17 residues long.

This chain joins TRBV5-1 and TRBJ2-7, with TRBD1 matching over 10 bases. The CDR3 length is 15 residues. Germline-derived CDR1 and CDR2 are SGHRS and YFSETQ. The V segment lost 2 bases and the J segment 6 bases; nucleotides outside the gene matches: 8. The CDR3 reads CASSLSGTGVGEQYF. CDR3 nucleotides: TGCGCCAGCAGCTTATCCGGGACAGGGGTTGGCGAGCAGTACTTC.

The rearrangement joins TRBV19 to TRBJ1-5, with D perhaps matching TRBD1 (5 bases). Germline V lookup: CDR1 LNHDA, CDR2 SQIVND (reference sequence). V lost 9 bases to trimming and J lost 1 base, with 25 bases between them. The CDR3 has 18 residues. The CDR3 reads CASRTSGGAGGSNQPQHF. The DNA of the CDR3 is TGTGCCAGCCGTACCTCGGGCGGAGCCGGGGGAAGCAATCAGCCCCAGCATTTT.

V gene TRBV9 combines with J gene TRBJ2-2; TRBD2 might be the D (6 bases). V was trimmed by 4 bases and J by 1 base, leaving 17 bases between them. Germline CDR1 and CDR2: SGDLS and YYNGEE. This CDR3 is 17 amino acids long. The CDR3 spells CASSFRTGTGNTGELFF. The CDR3 nucleotides are TGTGCCAGCAGCTTTCGGACCGGGACTGGGAACACCGGGGAGCTGTTTTTT. The whole variable domain, remainder taken from reference TRBV9 and TRBJ2-2, is DSGVTQTPKHLITATGQRVTLRCSPRSGDLSVYWYQQSLDQGLQFLIQYYNGEERAKGNILERFSAQQFPDLHSELNLSSLELGDSALYFCASSFRTGTGNTGELFFGEGSRLTVL.

This sequence joins TRBV5-1 and TRBJ1-3, with a weak D call TRBD1 (6 bases). Germline-derived CDR1 and CDR2 are SGHRS and YFSETQ. CDR3 size: 15 residues. The V and J ends lost 4 bases and 4 bases respectively, with 15 bases between them. The CDR3 DNA is TGCGCCAGCAGCGTGACAGGCGACTTGGGAAACACCATATATTTT. Translation: CASSVTGDLGNTIYF.

DNA for the CDR3: TGTGCCAGCAGGGCAAACAGGAGATCCCAGAACACTGAAGCTTTCTTT. It specifies CASRANRRSQNTEAFF. The chain employs TRBV7-9 and TRBJ1-1; TRBD1 might be the D (5 bases). The CDR3 loop spans 16 amino acids. V dropped 6 bases and J dropped 1 base, with 18 bases sitting between them. Germline CDR1 reads SEHNR; CDR2 reads FQNEAQ (reference sequence).

This sequence joins TRBV4-1 and TRBJ1-2, with 10 bases matching TRBD1. V gave up 4 bases and J gave up 4 bases; unmatched junction bases: 9. Germline V gene sequence: CDR1 MGHRA, CDR2 YSYEKL. The CDR3 is made up of 16 amino acids. CDR3 in DNA: TGCGCCAGCAGCCGACCGGGACAGGGGTTGTCCTATGGCTACACCTTC. Protein product: CASSRPGQGLSYGYTF.

With regard to this clone: The junction shows a germline mismatch at one end, possibly a read error. V gene TRBV5-1 combines with J gene TRBJ2-1, with no clear D. The V gene's germline CDR1 is SGHRS and CDR2 YFSETQ. The CDR3 runs 14 residues. This chain's CDR3 is CASTLSGSSNEQFF. The CDR3 DNA reads as TGCGCCAGCACCTTGTCCGGGTCTTCCAATGAGCAGTTCTTC.

The V and J genes are TRBV9 and TRBJ1-2; D is uncertain. Trimming took 3 bases from V and 8 from J, leaving 14 bases between them. Germline values: CDR1 SGDLS, CDR2 YYNGEE. The CDR3 is 13 amino acids. In DNA, the CDR3 is TGTGCCAGCAGCGAGTCGGACTCGAGAGGCTACACCTTC. Encoded protein: CASSESDSRGYTF.

This clone has only one observation. The gene calls are TRBV4-1 and TRBJ1-3, with 8 bases fitting TRBD1. This CDR3 is 19 amino acids long. Germline V gene sequence: CDR1 MGHRA, CDR2 YSYEKL. V dropped 4 bases and J dropped 0; count of bases not matched to a gene: 14. The CDR3 coding sequence is TGCGCCAGCAGCCGGGGCTTGGCGGGACAGGAACCCTCTGGAAACACCATATATTTT. Protein: CASSRGLAGQEPSGNTIYF.

The chain combines TRBV7-6 with TRBJ1-4; the match to TRBD1 covers 7 bases. CDR1 is SGHVS, CDR2 FNYEAQ, per germline. J gave up 1 base and V 2 bases, and 4 bases lay outside the gene matches. This CDR3 region has 16 residues. The CDR3 region is CASSLRYRGTNEKLFF. Written as DNA, the CDR3 is TGTGCCAGCAGCTTACGATACAGGGGAACTAATGAAAAACTGTTTTTT.

The chain has TRBV7-3 and TRBJ2-1, with 9 bases aligning to TRBD2. The CDR3 spans 15 residues. The junction had 8 bases not matched to a gene; V was cut back by 5 bases and J by 6 bases. Germline CDR1 SGHTA, CDR2 FQGTGA. CDR3 DNA sequence: TGTGCCAGCAGCGCCATACCGCGGGGGGGCAATGAGCAGTTCTTC. Protein: CASSAIPRGGNEQFF.

The chain combines TRBV27 with TRBJ1-5; D uncertain. Germline V gene data show CDR1 as MNHEY and CDR2 as SMNVEV (reference sequence). V was shortened by 5 bases and J by 0 bases, with 2 bases between the two germline ends. This CDR3 contains 12 residues. The CDR3 DNA sequence: TGTGCCAGCAGTCATAGCAATCAGCCCCAGCATTTT. Protein: CASSHSNQPQHF.

The V gene is TRBV4-1, the J gene TRBJ1-2; D is uncertain. Trimming pared 0 bases from V and 8 bases from J, leaving 10 bases between. CDR3 length: 13 residues. Looked up from germline, CDR1 is MGHRA and CDR2 is YSYEKL. The CDR3 DNA reads as TGCGCCAGCAGCCAAGAGGCCCTCGAAGGCTACACCTTC. Translating it yields CASSQEALEGYTF.

V usage is TRBV4-1 and J usage is TRBJ1-6; 7 bases are shared with TRBD1. J was trimmed by 6 bases and V by 4 bases; bases with no gene match: 6. This CDR3 is built from 15 residues. Germline CDR1 is MGHRA and CDR2 is YSYEKL. CDR3 loop: CASSPGTEINSPLHF. CDR3 in DNA: TGCGCCAGCAGCCCCGGGACAGAGATTAATTCACCCCTCCACTTT.